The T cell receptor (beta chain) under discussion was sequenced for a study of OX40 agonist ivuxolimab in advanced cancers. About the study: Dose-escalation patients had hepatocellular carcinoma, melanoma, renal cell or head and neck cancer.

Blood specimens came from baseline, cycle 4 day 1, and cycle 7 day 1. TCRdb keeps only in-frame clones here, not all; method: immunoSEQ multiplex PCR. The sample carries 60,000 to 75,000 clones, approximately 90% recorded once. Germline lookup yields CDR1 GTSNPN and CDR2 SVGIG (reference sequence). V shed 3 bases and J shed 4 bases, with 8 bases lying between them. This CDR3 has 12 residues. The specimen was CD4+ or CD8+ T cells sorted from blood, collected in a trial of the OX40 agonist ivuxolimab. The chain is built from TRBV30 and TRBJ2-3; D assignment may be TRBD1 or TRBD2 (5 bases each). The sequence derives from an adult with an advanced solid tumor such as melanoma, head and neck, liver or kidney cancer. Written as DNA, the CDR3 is TGTGCCTGGAGATGGGGGTCAGATACGCAGTATTTT. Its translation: CAWRWGSDTQYF.